This TCR beta chain was profiled in a study of low-dose radiotherapy and immunotherapy resistance in tumors (dated by TCRdb to the early 2020s). For context, the study as a whole: In Cohort 1, each fraction delivered 0.5 Gy every 2 weeks, and the prescribed total PTV dose was 6.5 Gy. Starting on cycle 1 day 1, patients took 300 mg of aspirin by mouth once a day for four cycles. The trial did not randomize participants into treatment groups. Cyclophosphamide 200 mg/m2 was given intravenously every two weeks, one day before each radiation and immunotherapy administration. Cohort 2 received 1 Gy per fraction every two weeks, with a total of 13 Gy over 26 weeks. Eight patients were included in the translational analysis, namely three from the first dose cohort plus the first five from the second dose cohort. Nivolumab and ipilimumab were both given intravenously, with nivolumab at a 240 mg flat dose every two weeks and ipilimumab at 1 mg/kg every six weeks.

Donors were enrolled in RACIN, a single-arm phase I dose-escalation trial in which nivolumab, ipilimumab, aspirin, low-dose cyclophosphamide and low-dose radiotherapy were combined. To be eligible, a patient needed to have an advanced solid tumor that was TIL-negative. First-strand cDNA was synthesized using Superscript III and a set of TRAV- and TRBV-specific primers, so that both TCRalpha and TCRbeta chains were covered. TCRs were amplified with Phusion for 20 PCR cycles, with a constant-region primer paired with the adapter attached to the V primers. Isolated mRNA was amplified with the MessageAmp II aRNA Amplification Kit, using a 16-hour in vitro transcription at 37°C. mRNA for TCR sequencing was isolated with the Dynabeads mRNA DIRECT Purification Kit. Indexed Illumina adapters were added in a second approximately 26-cycle Phusion PCR, and the resulting products were purified with AMPure XP beads. As for the original processing: Using custom Perl scripts, TCR sequences encoding the same protein were pooled, out-of-frame sequences were removed, and the abundance of each clonotype was computed. The analysis excluded TCR sequences that were supported by just one read. Among the metrics used to describe the repertoires were Shannon entropy, Gini index, clonality, richness, and the frequency of TCRs shared between repertoires. TCRdb took the public reads, trimmed them with fastp at Q25, ran MiXCR for clone calling and kept in-frame beta chains. Each entry merges the rows of one CDR3 protein and shows their most common DNA and genes. TCRdb's processing, not the study's, gives the V and J calls here. The sample table records about 6,200 distinct CDR3 sequences; roughly 80% of these occur just once. The leading ten clones occupy 5.9% of the sample.

The trim is 4 bases for V and 2 bases for J, with a gap of 10 bases between the germline ends. Including the terminal cysteine and phenylalanine, the CDR3 comprises 14 residues. Kept here is only the CDR3 DNA, which spans 42 bases and is read in frame from base 1. The germline V gene (reference sequence) sets CDR1 to LGHDT and CDR2 to YNNKEL. Worth noting for this clonotype: Its antigen is currently not known. No base-level quality is on record; no much larger clone is a single base apart.

This chain is built from TRBV3-1 and TRBJ2-3; a tentative D match to TRBD1 spans 5 bases. The source is a human donor with advanced metastatic prostate, ovarian, gallbladder or colorectal cancer (not recorded which). This table probably holds off-target reads from a library built for another chain. The DNA sequence is TGTGCCAGCAGCCGTCAGGGTTTCACAGATACGCAGTATTTT. Translated, this gives CASSRQGFTDTQYF.